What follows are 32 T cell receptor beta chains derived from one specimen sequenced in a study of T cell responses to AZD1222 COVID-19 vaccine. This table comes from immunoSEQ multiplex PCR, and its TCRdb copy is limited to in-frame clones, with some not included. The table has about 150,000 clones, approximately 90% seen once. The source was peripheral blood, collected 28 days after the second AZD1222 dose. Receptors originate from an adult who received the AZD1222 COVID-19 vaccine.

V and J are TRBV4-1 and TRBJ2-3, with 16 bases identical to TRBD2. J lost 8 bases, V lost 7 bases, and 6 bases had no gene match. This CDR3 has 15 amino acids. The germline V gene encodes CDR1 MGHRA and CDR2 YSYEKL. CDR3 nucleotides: TGCGCCAGCATCAAGGGACTAGCGGGGGGGCCTACGCAGTATTTT. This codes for CASIKGLAGGPTQYF.

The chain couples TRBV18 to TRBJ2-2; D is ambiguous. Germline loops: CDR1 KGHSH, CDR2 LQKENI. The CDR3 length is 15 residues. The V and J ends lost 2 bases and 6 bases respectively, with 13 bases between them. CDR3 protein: CASSPGRFGAGELFF. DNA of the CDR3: TGTGCCAGCTCACCAGGACGGTTTGGCGCCGGGGAGCTGTTTTTT.

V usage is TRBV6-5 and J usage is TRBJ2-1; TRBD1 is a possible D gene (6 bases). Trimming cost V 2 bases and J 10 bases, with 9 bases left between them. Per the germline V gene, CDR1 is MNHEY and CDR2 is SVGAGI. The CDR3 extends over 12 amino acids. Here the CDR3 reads CASSYTGWEQFF. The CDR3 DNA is TGTGCCAGCAGTTACACAGGGTGGGAGCAGTTCTTC.

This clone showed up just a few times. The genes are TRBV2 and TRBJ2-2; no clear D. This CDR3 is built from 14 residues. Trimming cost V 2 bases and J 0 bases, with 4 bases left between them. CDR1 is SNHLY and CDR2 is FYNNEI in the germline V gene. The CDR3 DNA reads TGTGCCAGCAGTGAATCCTCGAACACCGGGGAGCTGTTTTTT. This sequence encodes CASSESSNTGELFF.

The CDR3 sequence is CASSLEQVDTEAFF. The CDR3 nucleotides are TGTGCCAGCAGCTTAGAACAGGTGGACACTGAAGCTTTCTTT. V usage is TRBV7-8 and J usage is TRBJ1-1; tentative D call: TRBD1 (5 bases). Germline V lookup: CDR1 SGHVS, CDR2 FQNEAQ. The length of the CDR3 is 14 residues. With 1 base removed from V and 3 bases from J, the gap between germline ends came to 9 bases.

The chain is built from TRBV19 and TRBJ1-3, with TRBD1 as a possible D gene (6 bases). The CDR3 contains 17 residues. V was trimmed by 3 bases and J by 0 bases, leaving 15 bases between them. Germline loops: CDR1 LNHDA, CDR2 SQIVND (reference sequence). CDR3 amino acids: CASSIGRRGVSGNTIYF. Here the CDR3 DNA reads TGTGCCAGTAGTATCGGGCGCAGGGGAGTCTCTGGAAACACCATATATTTT.

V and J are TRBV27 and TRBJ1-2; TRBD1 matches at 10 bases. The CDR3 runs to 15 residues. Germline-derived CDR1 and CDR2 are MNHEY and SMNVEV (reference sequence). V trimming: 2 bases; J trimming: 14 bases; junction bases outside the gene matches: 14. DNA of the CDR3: TGTGCCAGCAGTTTAGGACAGGGGGTCGGCGCTGGGCGGACCTTC. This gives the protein CASSLGQGVGAGRTF.

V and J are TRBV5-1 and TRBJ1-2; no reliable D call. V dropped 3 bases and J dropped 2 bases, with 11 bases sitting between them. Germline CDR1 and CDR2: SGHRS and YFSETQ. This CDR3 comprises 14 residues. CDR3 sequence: CASSSTSGNYGYTF. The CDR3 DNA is TGCGCCAGCAGCTCAACTTCGGGGAACTATGGCTACACCTTC.

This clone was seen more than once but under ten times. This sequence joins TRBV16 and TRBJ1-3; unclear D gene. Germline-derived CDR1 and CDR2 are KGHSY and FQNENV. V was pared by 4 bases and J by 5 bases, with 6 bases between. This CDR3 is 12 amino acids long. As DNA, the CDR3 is TGTGCCAGCAGCCCCGCTCGAAACACCATATATTTT. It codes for CASSPARNTIYF.

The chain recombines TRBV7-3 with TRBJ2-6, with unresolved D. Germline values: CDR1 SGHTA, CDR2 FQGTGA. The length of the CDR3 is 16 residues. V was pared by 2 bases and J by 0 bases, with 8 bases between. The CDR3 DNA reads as TGTGCCAGCAGCTTAGGCAGAACCTCTGGGGCCAACGTCCTGACTTTC. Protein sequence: CASSLGRTSGANVLTF.

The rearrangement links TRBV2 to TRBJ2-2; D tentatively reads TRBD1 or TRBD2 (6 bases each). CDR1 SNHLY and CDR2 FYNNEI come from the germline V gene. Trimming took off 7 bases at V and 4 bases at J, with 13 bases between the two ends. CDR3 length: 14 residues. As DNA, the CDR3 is TGTGCCAGCATGAGACAGGAGGGCACCGGGGAGCTGTTTTTT. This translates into CASMRQEGTGELFF. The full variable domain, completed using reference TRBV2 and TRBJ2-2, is EPEVTQTPSHQVTQMGQEVILRCVPISNHLYFYWYRQILGQKVEFLVSFYNNEISEKSEIFDDQFSVERPDGSNFTLKIRSTKLEDSAMYFCASMRQEGTGELFFGEGSRLTVL.

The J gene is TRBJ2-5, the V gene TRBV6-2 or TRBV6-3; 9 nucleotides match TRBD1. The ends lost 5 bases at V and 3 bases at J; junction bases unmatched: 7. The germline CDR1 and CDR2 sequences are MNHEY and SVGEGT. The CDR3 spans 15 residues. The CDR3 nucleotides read TGTGCCAGCAGTCGAGGGACAGGGTGGGAAGAGACCCAGTACTTC. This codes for CASSRGTGWEETQYF.

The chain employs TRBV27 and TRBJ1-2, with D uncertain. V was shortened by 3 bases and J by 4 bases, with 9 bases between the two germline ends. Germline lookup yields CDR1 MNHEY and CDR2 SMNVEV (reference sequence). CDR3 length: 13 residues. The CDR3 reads CASSLGLGYGYTF. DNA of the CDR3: TGTGCCAGCAGTTTGGGGTTGGGCTATGGCTACACCTTC.

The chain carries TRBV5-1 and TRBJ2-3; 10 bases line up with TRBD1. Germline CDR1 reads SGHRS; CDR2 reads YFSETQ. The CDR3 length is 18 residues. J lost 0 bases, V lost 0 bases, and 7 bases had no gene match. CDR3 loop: CASSLGDRGPLSTDTQYF. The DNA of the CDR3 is TGCGCCAGCAGCTTGGGGGACAGGGGACCCCTTAGCACAGATACGCAGTATTTT.

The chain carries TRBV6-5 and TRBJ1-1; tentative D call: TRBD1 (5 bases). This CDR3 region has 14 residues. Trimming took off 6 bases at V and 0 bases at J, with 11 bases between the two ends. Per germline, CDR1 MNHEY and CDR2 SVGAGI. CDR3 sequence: CASRDGHLNTEAFF. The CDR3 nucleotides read TGTGCCAGCAGGGACGGACACTTGAACACTGAAGCTTTCTTT.

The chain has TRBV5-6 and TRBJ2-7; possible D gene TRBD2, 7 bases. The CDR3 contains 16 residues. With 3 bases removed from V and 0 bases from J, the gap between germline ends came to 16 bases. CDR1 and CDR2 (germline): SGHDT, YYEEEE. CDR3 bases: TGTGCCAGCAGCTCACCGCGGGGGCCCTACTCCTACGAGCAGTACTTC. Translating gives CASSSPRGPYSYEQYF.

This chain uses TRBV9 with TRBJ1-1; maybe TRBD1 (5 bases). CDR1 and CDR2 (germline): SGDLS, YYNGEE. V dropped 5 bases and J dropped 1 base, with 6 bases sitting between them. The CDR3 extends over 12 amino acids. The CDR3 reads CASSTGNTEAFF. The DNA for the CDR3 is TGTGCCAGCAGTACAGGGAACACTGAAGCTTTCTTT.

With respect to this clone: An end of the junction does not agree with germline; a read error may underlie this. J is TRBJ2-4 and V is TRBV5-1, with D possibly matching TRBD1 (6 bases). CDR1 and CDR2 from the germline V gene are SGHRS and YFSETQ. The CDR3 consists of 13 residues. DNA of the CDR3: TGCGCCAGCAGCCCCACGAGGACAGTGCGTTTGCACTTC. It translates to CASSPTRTVRLHF.

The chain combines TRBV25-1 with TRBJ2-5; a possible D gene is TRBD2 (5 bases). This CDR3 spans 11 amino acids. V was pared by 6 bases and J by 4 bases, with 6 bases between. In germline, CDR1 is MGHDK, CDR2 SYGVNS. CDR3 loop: CASRRGETQYF. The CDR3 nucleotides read TGTGCCAGCAGACGGGGAGAGACCCAGTACTTC.

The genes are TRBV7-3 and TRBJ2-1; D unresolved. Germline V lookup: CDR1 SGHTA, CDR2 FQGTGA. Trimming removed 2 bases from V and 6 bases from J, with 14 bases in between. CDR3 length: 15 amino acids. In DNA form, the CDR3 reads TGTGCCAGCAGCTTATTTTCGTCGAGCTTCAATGAGCAGTTCTTC. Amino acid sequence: CASSLFSSSFNEQFF.

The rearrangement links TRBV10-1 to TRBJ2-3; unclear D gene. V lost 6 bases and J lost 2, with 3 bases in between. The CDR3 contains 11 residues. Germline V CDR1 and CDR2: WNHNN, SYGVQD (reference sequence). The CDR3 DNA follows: TGCGCCAGCAGCCTCACAGATACGCAGTATTTT. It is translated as CASSLTDTQYF.

CDR3 residues: CASQGDSEKLFF. The DNA of the CDR3 is TGTGCCAGTCAGGGGGATAGCGAAAAACTGTTTTTT. The J gene is TRBJ1-4, the V gene TRBV19; 7 bases map to TRBD1. This CDR3 contains 12 residues. Trimming at V came to 8 bases and at J to 8 bases, leaving 5 bases not matched to a gene. Germline V gene sequence: CDR1 LNHDA, CDR2 SQIVND (reference sequence).

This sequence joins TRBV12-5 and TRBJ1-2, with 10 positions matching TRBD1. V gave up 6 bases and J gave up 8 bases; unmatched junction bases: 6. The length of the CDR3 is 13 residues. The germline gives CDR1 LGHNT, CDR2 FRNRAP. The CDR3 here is CASGPGTGVGYTF. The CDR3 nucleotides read TGTGCTAGTGGACCCGGGACAGGGGTAGGCTACACCTTC.

This CDR3 is CASSLEGAYYYGVQFF. In nucleotides, the CDR3 is TGTGCCAGCAGCTTAGAGGGGGCCTATTACTACGGGGTGCAGTTCTTC. This rearrangement joins TRBV7-6 to TRBJ2-1; 7 bases are shared with TRBD1. In germline, CDR1 is SGHVS, CDR2 FNYEAQ. V was clipped by 1 base and J by 12 bases; unmatched bases: 15. CDR3 length: 16 amino acids.

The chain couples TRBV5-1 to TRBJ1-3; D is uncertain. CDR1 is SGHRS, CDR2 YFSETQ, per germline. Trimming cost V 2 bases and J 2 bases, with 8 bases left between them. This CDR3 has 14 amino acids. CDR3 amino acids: CASSFGSPGNTIYF. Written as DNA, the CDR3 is TGCGCCAGCAGCTTTGGGTCCCCTGGAAACACCATATATTTT.

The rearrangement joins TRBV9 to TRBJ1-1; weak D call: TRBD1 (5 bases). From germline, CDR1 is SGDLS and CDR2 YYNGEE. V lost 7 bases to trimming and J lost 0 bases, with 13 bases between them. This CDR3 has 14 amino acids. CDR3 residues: CASGTTDMNTEAFF. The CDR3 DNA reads TGTGCCAGCGGAACGACAGACATGAACACTGAAGCTTTCTTT.

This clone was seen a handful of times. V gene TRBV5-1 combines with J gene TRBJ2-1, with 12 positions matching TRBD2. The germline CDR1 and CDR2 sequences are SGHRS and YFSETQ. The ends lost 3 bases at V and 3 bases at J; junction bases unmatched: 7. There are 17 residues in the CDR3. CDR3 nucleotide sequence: TGCGCCAGCAGCTCCCGGACTAGCGGGATTAGCTACAATGAGCAGTTCTTC. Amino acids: CASSSRTSGISYNEQFF.

The CDR3 region has the DNA TGTGCCAGCAGCCTACCTCAGGACAGTCCGGGGAACTATGGCTACACCTTC. Translated: CASSLPQDSPGNYGYTF. This sequence joins TRBV28 and TRBJ1-2; tentatively, D is TRBD1 (6 bases). V was cut by 6 bases and J by 2 bases, with 22 bases left in between. There are 17 residues in the CDR3. CDR1 and CDR2 (germline): MDHEN, SYDVKM.

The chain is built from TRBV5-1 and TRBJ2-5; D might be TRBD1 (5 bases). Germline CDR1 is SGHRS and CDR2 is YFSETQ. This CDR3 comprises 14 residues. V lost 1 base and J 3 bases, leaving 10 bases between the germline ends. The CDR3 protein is CASSLTGPEETQYF. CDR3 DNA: TGCGCCAGCAGCTTGACAGGACCCGAAGAGACCCAGTACTTC.

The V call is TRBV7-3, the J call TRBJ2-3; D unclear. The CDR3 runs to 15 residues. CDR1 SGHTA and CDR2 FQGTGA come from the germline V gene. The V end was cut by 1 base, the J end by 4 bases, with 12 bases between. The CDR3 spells CASSLSPGEADTQYF. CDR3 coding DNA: TGTGCCAGCAGCTTAAGCCCGGGTGAGGCAGATACGCAGTATTTT.

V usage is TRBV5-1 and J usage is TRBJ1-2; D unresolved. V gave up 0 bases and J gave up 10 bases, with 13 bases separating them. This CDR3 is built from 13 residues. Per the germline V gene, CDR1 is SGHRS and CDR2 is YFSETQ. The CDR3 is CASSLEGSNSYTF. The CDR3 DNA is TGCGCCAGCAGCTTGGAGGGTTCTAATTCCTACACCTTC.

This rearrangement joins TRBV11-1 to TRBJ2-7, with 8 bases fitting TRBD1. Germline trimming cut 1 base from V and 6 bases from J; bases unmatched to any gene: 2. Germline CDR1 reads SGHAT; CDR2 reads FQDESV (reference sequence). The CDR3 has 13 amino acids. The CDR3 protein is CASSLETGVEQYF. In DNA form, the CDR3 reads TGTGCCAGCAGCTTAGAGACAGGGGTCGAGCAGTACTTC.